The 25 T cell receptor beta chains given below trace back to one sample, sequenced in a study of blood T cell repertoires in COVID-19. Sequencing used immunoSEQ multiplex PCR; TCRdb keeps in-frame clones, though not all of them. Among under 200,000 clones, roughly 84% were seen once, and the ten largest hold roughly 14%. Sequenced material: peripheral blood. The receptors here all came from a man aged 18 to 30 with active or convalescent COVID-19.

This chain links TRBV6-1 with TRBJ2-1; a possible D gene is TRBD2 (6 bases). The CDR3 extends over 15 amino acids. V dropped 3 bases and J dropped 2 bases, with 11 bases sitting between them. Germline loops: CDR1 MNHNS, CDR2 SASEGT. The CDR3 region is CASSEGSGTYNEQFF. As DNA, the CDR3 is TGTGCCAGCAGTGAGGGTAGCGGCACCTACAATGAGCAGTTCTTC.

This clone was recorded many times. The V call is TRBV6-5, the J call TRBJ1-1; D remains ambiguous. Germline values: CDR1 MNHEY, CDR2 SVGAGI. V dropped 7 bases and J dropped 1 base, with 16 bases sitting between them. The CDR3 is 15 residues long. CDR3 region: CASTLSRHSNTEAFF. CDR3 bases: TGTGCCAGCACCCTCTCGCGACACTCGAACACTGAAGCTTTCTTT.

This clone appeared a few times. The chain recombines TRBV25-1 with TRBJ2-1; 10 bases align to TRBD1. The CDR3 consists of 16 residues. Germline V gives CDR1 MGHDK, CDR2 SYGVNS. V shed 2 bases and J 7 bases; nucleotides not matched to a gene: 8. The DNA of the CDR3 is TGTGCCAGCAGTGAAGGACAGGGGGGTTCGGAAAATGAGCAGTTCTTC. It codes for CASSEGQGGSENEQFF.

This chain links TRBV28 with TRBJ1-2; TRBD1 might be the D (5 bases). Trimming took 3 bases from V and 3 from J, leaving 11 bases between them. Germline V gene lookup returns CDR1 MDHEN and CDR2 SYDVKM. The length of the CDR3 is 14 residues. The CDR3 spells CASSFAGKDYGYTF. Here the CDR3 DNA reads TGTGCCAGCAGTTTTGCAGGGAAGGACTATGGCTACACCTTC.

The rearrangement joins TRBV19 to TRBJ2-7, with 10 bases identical to TRBD2. The CDR3 has 15 residues. Germline V CDR1 and CDR2: LNHDA, SQIVND (reference sequence). V lost 1 base and J lost 1; bases outside the gene matches: 1. CDR3 bases: TGTGCCAGTAGTATAGGGACTAGCGGATCCTACGAGCAGTACTTC. Its translation is CASSIGTSGSYEQYF.

The sample holds one count of this clone. The chain recombines TRBV11-2 with TRBJ2-7; D remains unclear. The germline gives CDR1 SGHAT, CDR2 FQNNGV. This CDR3 has 15 residues. Trimming left V 1 base short and J 2 bases short, with 12 bases between. CDR3 DNA: TGTGCCAGCAGCTTAGGATCAGGCGCTCCCTACGAGCAGTACTTC. This sequence encodes CASSLGSGAPYEQYF.

This sequence joins TRBV2 and TRBJ2-7; TRBD1 might be the D (6 bases). Germline lookup yields CDR1 SNHLY and CDR2 FYNNEI. V gave up 5 bases and J gave up 2 bases, with 10 bases separating them. The CDR3 runs 13 residues. CDR3 loop: CASSLDSTYEQYF. CDR3 DNA: TGTGCCAGCAGTTTGGACAGTACCTACGAGCAGTACTTC.

Written as DNA, the CDR3 is TGTGCCAGCAGCCAAGTGGGACAGCCAGAGACCCAGTACTTC. The encoded protein is CASSQVGQPETQYF. V gene TRBV3-1 (or the pseudogene TRBV3-2) combines with J gene TRBJ2-5; 7 nucleotides agree with TRBD1. From germline, CDR1 is LGHDT and CDR2 YNNKEL (reference sequence). V gave up 1 base and J gave up 4 bases; unmatched junction bases: 3. The CDR3 is 14 amino acids.

V usage is TRBV29-1 and J usage is TRBJ1-2; 7 bases fit TRBD1. The V gene's germline CDR1 is SQVTM and CDR2 ANQGSEA. This CDR3 region has 12 residues. Losses at the gene ends were 4 bases for V and 6 bases for J; bases not matched to a gene: 5. The CDR3 DNA reads as TGCAGCGTTGTGGCAGGGGGTAATGGCTACACCTTC. Protein sequence: CSVVAGGNGYTF.

The V gene is TRBV28, the J gene TRBJ2-1, with D perhaps matching TRBD1 (6 bases). V lost 2 bases, J lost 1 base, and 9 bases lay in between. CDR1 is MDHEN and CDR2 is SYDVKM in the germline V gene. The CDR3 runs 15 residues. The CDR3 nucleotides are TGTGCCAGCAGTTTAGCTAGGGGGTCCTACAATGAGCAGTTCTTC. It specifies CASSLARGSYNEQFF.

The CDR3 DNA reads TGTGCCAGCAGCTTGGCCGGGGGGGCAGAGACCCAGTACTTC. This sequence encodes CASSLAGGAETQYF. The rearrangement joins TRBV7-2 to TRBJ2-5; 8 bases line up with TRBD2. CDR1 and CDR2 (germline): SGHTA, FQGNSA. V lost 3 bases and J lost 4; bases outside the gene matches: 4. This CDR3 has 14 amino acids.

The CDR3 nucleotides read TGTGCCAGCAGCCTGGCCCCGGGGGGTGGCCAGTACTTC. It codes for CASSLAPGGGQYF. The chain couples TRBV7-3 to TRBJ2-5; 7 nucleotides agree with TRBD2. CDR1 is SGHTA, CDR2 FQGTGA, per germline. This CDR3 has 13 residues. V trimming: 5 bases; J trimming: 10 bases; junction bases outside the gene matches: 10.

The rearrangement uses TRBV28 and TRBJ2-4, with 13 nucleotides matching TRBD2. Germline loops: CDR1 MDHEN, CDR2 SYDVKM. Unmatched junction bases numbered 8, after V lost 3 bases and J lost 15 bases. The CDR3 consists of 14 residues. In DNA, the CDR3 is TGTGCCAGCAGTTTCCGAAGGACTAGCGGGAGAGTGTACTTC. Translated, it gives CASSFRRTSGRVYF.

The chain uses TRBV6-4 and TRBJ2-3, with 9 bases aligning to TRBD1. Germline values: CDR1 MRHNA, CDR2 SNTAGT. With V trimmed by 9 bases and J by 1 base, 17 bases remained unmatched. The CDR3 runs to 18 residues. This chain's CDR3 is CARKYGTGSDGGTDTQYF. The CDR3 DNA reads as TGTGCCAGGAAATACGGGACAGGGTCGGACGGAGGCACAGATACGCAGTATTTT.

As DNA, the CDR3 is TGTGCCACCAAAACCCAGGGGGACACCGGGGAGCTGTTTTTT. It specifies CATKTQGDTGELFF. The gene calls are TRBV6-5 and TRBJ2-2, with TRBD1 matching over 7 bases. The V segment lost 10 bases and the J segment 3 bases; nucleotides outside the gene matches: 8. The CDR3 consists of 14 residues. In germline, CDR1 is MNHEY, CDR2 SVGAGI.

V and J are TRBV25-1 and TRBJ2-4; TRBD2 aligns across 7 bases. Trimming removed 5 bases from V and 0 bases from J; junction bases left unmatched: 10. CDR1 MGHDK and CDR2 SYGVNS come from the germline V gene. The length of the CDR3 is 17 residues. This CDR3 reads CASSNSGEGLAKNIQYF. For the CDR3, the DNA is TGTGCCAGCAGTAACTCCGGGGAGGGCCTAGCCAAAAACATTCAGTACTTC.

This chain uses TRBV20-1 with TRBJ2-1, with 10 nucleotides matching TRBD2. The V gene end was trimmed by 3 bases and the J gene end by 8 bases; junction bases not matched to a gene: 7. CDR3 length equals 14 residues. Germline V gives CDR1 DFQATT, CDR2 SNEGSKA (reference sequence). CDR3 nucleotides: TGCAGTGCTAGTAGGCTAGCGGGAGCCGATGAGCAGTTCTTC. Translation gives CSASRLAGADEQFF.

The V call is TRBV19, the J call TRBJ2-5; 11 bases line up with TRBD1. With 2 bases clipped from V and 5 bases from J, the junction kept 10 bases outside the gene matches. This CDR3 spans 17 amino acids. Germline V gives CDR1 LNHDA, CDR2 SQIVND (reference sequence). CDR3 residues: CASSILRGTGGPETQYF. The CDR3 DNA is TGTGCCAGTAGTATATTGAGGGGGACAGGGGGGCCCGAGACCCAGTACTTC.

This clone occurred once. The gene calls are TRBV11-2 and TRBJ2-3; 13 bases agree with TRBD2. CDR1 is SGHAT, CDR2 FQNNGV, per germline. The CDR3 is 16 residues long. V lost 5 bases to trimming and J lost 3 bases; unmatched junction nucleotides: 5. CDR3 DNA: TGTGCCAGCAGCGCAACTAGCGGGGGGGCAACAGATACGCAGTATTTT. It codes for CASSATSGGATDTQYF.

This chain links TRBV3-1 (or the pseudogene TRBV3-2) with TRBJ2-3; TRBD1 matches at 9 bases. The CDR3 length is 16 residues. Per the germline V gene, CDR1 is LGHDT and CDR2 is YNNKEL (reference sequence). V gave up 0 bases and J gave up 5 bases; unmatched junction bases: 6. The CDR3 region is CASSQDRGTGLDTQYF. CDR3 in DNA: TGTGCCAGCAGCCAAGATCGGGGGACAGGGTTAGATACGCAGTATTTT.

The chain is built from TRBV3-1 (or the pseudogene TRBV3-2) and TRBJ2-7, with 10 bases fitting TRBD1. This CDR3 is 16 amino acids long. The J segment lost 2 bases and the V segment lost 1 base, leaving 5 bases of the junction unmatched. Germline CDR1 reads LGHDT; CDR2 reads YNNKEL (reference sequence). This CDR3 is CASSQAWTGGTYEQYF. The CDR3 coding sequence is TGTGCCAGCAGCCAAGCTTGGACAGGGGGTACCTACGAGCAGTACTTC.

The chain links TRBV15 to TRBJ2-3, with no clear D. The V gene lost 0 bases and the J gene lost 6 bases, with 4 bases spanning the gap. The CDR3 has 12 residues. Germline V gene lookup returns CDR1 LNHNV and CDR2 YYDKDF (reference sequence). The CDR3 DNA follows: TGTGCCACCAGCAGAGACAGGGATACGCAGTATTTT. Its translation is CATSRDRDTQYF.

The gene calls are TRBV7-8 and TRBJ1-1; 7 bases agree with TRBD1. Germline assignment: CDR1 SGHVS and CDR2 FQNEAQ. Unmatched junction bases numbered 10, after V lost 4 bases and J lost 8 bases. The CDR3 extends over 14 amino acids. The CDR3 here is CASSYGFRDREAFF. The CDR3 nucleotides are TGTGCCAGCAGCTATGGCTTCCGGGACAGAGAAGCTTTCTTT.

The chain couples TRBV19 to TRBJ1-1; 7 bases align to TRBD1. The CDR3 loop spans 17 amino acids. In germline, CDR1 is LNHDA, CDR2 SQIVND (reference sequence). Unmatched junction bases numbered 10, after V lost 3 bases and J lost 0 bases. The CDR3 bases are TGTGCCAGTAGTATCTCGCAGGCCAGGGGGATGAACACTGAAGCTTTCTTT. Protein sequence: CASSISQARGMNTEAFF.

The chain recombines TRBV5-6 with TRBJ1-4; 7 nucleotides align to TRBD1. The trim removed 4 bases at V and 3 bases at J, leaving 18 bases unmatched. The germline V gene encodes CDR1 SGHDT and CDR2 YYEEEE. The CDR3 runs 19 residues. The CDR3 protein is CASSVRAGQDFSANEKLFF. The CDR3 nucleotides read TGTGCCAGCAGCGTTCGGGCTGGACAGGACTTTTCGGCTAATGAAAAACTGTTTTTT.